This T cell receptor (beta chain) was documented in a study of T cells in Graves' hyperthyroidism and ophthalmopathy. Germline CDR1 and CDR2: SEHNR and FQNEAQ (reference sequence). The CDR3 is 15 residues long. Trimming stripped 2 bases from V and 7 bases from J, with 12 bases between. This clonotype was observed many times. RNA transcripts gave rise to amplified TCR beta CDR3 regions. A first-round RT-PCR of the TCR CDR3 used the HTBI primer set. TCRdb passed the multiplex PCR reads through MiXCR, listing each CDR3 protein once. Of 560,000 or so distinct CDR3 sequences in the sample, 46% were seen once.

This TCR was recovered from a woman under 30 with Graves' hyperthyroidism. The chain recombines TRBV7-9 with TRBJ1-6, with D perhaps matching TRBD1 (6 bases). Sequencing was done on a sample of peripheral blood or thyroid tissue (not recorded which). The CDR3 DNA sequence: TGTGCCAGCAGCTTAAGGGACAACGTAAATTCACCCCTCCACTTT. Translating gives CASSLRDNVNSPLHF.